What follows are 24 T cell receptor beta chains derived from one specimen sequenced in a study of blood T cell repertoires in COVID-19. Profiled with immunoSEQ multiplex PCR; TCRdb holds only in-frame clones, not every one. Of around 81,000 clones in the sample, about 82% were seen once. The source material was peripheral blood. These receptors were obtained from a man in his forties or fifties with acute or convalescent COVID-19.

The chain links TRBV7-9 to TRBJ2-1; D perhaps matches TRBD1 (6 bases). Germline assignment: CDR1 SEHNR and CDR2 FQNEAQ (reference sequence). The CDR3 extends over 16 amino acids. With 1 base removed from V and 3 bases from J, the gap between germline ends came to 13 bases. The CDR3 nucleotides read TGTGCCAGCAGCTTAGGTGGGGACACTTACTACAATGAGCAGTTCTTC. The encoded protein is CASSLGGDTYYNEQFF.

The gene calls are TRBV28 and TRBJ2-7, with 7 nucleotides matching TRBD1. CDR1 and CDR2 from the germline V gene are MDHEN and SYDVKM. This CDR3 is 17 amino acids long. The trim removed 0 bases at V and 4 bases at J, leaving 12 bases unmatched. CDR3 in DNA: TGTGCCAGCAGTTTATGGGCTACAGGGGCCACTCTTTACGAGCAGTACTTC. Its protein is CASSLWATGATLYEQYF.

The gene calls are TRBV18 and TRBJ2-5; maybe TRBD1 (5 bases). This CDR3 is built from 13 residues. Germline CDR1 KGHSH, CDR2 LQKENI. V dropped 6 bases and J dropped 2 bases, with 10 bases sitting between them. The CDR3 nucleotides are TGTGCCAGCTCCCTGCAGGGTCAAGAGACCCAGTACTTC. Translation: CASSLQGQETQYF.

In this sample, this clone turned up a few times. V usage is TRBV11-3 and J usage is TRBJ2-1, with 13 bases matching TRBD2. This CDR3 has 15 amino acids. V was clipped by 5 bases and J by 5 bases; unmatched bases: 3. The germline gives CDR1 SGHNT, CDR2 YENEEA. CDR3 in amino acids: CASSPGLAGHNEQFF. The CDR3 DNA reads TGTGCCAGCAGCCCGGGACTAGCGGGACACAATGAGCAGTTCTTC.

The CDR3 coding sequence is TGTGCCAGCAGCGCAAAACAGCCGTACGAGCAGTACTTC. Translating it yields CASSAKQPYEQYF. The chain joins TRBV7-2 to TRBJ2-7; D uncertain. The length of the CDR3 is 13 residues. Trimming shortened V by 5 bases and J by 4 bases, and 12 bases separated the two germline ends. Germline V gives CDR1 SGHTA, CDR2 FQGNSA.

The chain has TRBV4-1 and TRBJ2-4; D possibly corresponds to TRBD2 (6 bases). The V gene lost 0 bases and the J gene lost 3 bases, with 9 bases spanning the gap. This CDR3 is built from 15 residues. Germline CDR1 is MGHRA and CDR2 is YSYEKL. In DNA, the CDR3 is TGCGCCAGCAGCCAAGATCCGGGACTCAAAAACATTCAGTACTTC. The encoded protein is CASSQDPGLKNIQYF.

There are a few counts of this clone. V gene TRBV29-1 combines with J gene TRBJ1-1; tentatively, D is TRBD1 (5 bases). Germline V gives CDR1 SQVTM, CDR2 ANQGSEA. V was pared by 2 bases and J by 0 bases, with 10 bases between. The CDR3 is 14 residues long. CDR3 amino acids: CSVELGGVNTEAFF. CDR3 coding DNA: TGCAGCGTTGAACTTGGGGGGGTGAACACTGAAGCTTTCTTT.

Only one count was recorded for this clone. The gene calls are TRBV5-1 and TRBJ2-2; perhaps TRBD2 as D (6 bases). Trimming shortened V by 4 bases and J by 5 bases, and 15 bases separated the two germline ends. Per germline, CDR1 SGHRS and CDR2 YFSETQ. The CDR3 length is 15 residues. For the CDR3, the DNA is TGCGCCAGCAGCGGGGTTAGCGGAGGGACCGGGGAGCTGTTTTTT. This gives the protein CASSGVSGGTGELFF.

The V and J genes are TRBV5-4 and TRBJ2-5; 8 positions match TRBD1. The CDR3 runs 15 residues. The V and J ends lost 3 bases and 5 bases, in that order; junction bases with no gene match: 9. CDR1 and CDR2 (germline): SGHNT, YYREEE (reference sequence). The CDR3 nucleotides are TGTGCCAGCAGCTCTAGGACAGGGCCGGGTGAGACCCAGTACTTC. Amino acids: CASSSRTGPGETQYF.

J is TRBJ2-1 and V is TRBV30, with D possibly matching TRBD1 (5 bases). The V gene's germline CDR1 is GTSNPN and CDR2 SVGIG (reference sequence). V dropped 2 bases and J dropped 9 bases, with 8 bases sitting between them. The CDR3 is made up of 11 amino acids. The CDR3: CAWSRQGEQFF. For the CDR3, the DNA is TGTGCCTGGAGTCGCCAGGGTGAGCAGTTCTTC.

V is TRBV6-5 and J is TRBJ1-6; no reliable D call. There are 14 residues in the CDR3. The germline V gene encodes CDR1 MNHEY and CDR2 SVGAGI. The V gene lost 6 bases and the J gene lost 9 bases, with 15 bases spanning the gap. The CDR3 sequence is CASSTQPPRSPLHF. For the CDR3, the DNA is TGTGCCAGCAGCACACAACCCCCACGTTCACCCCTCCACTTT.

The sample holds one count of this clone. The CDR3 protein is CAWSSQGAGSQHF. DNA of the CDR3: TGTGCCTGGAGTTCACAGGGGGCCGGGTCCCAGCATTTT. The V call is TRBV30, the J call TRBJ1-5; 9 bases fit TRBD1. Germline CDR1 GTSNPN, CDR2 SVGIG (reference sequence). After removal of 2 bases from V and 11 bases from J, the junction contained 7 bases not matched to a gene. This CDR3 contains 13 residues.

The genes are TRBV4-1 and TRBJ2-7; 9 bases map to TRBD1. The CDR3 sequence is 15 residues long. Germline trimming cut 1 base from V and 3 bases from J; bases unmatched to any gene: 4. Germline-derived CDR1 and CDR2 are MGHRA and YSYEKL. DNA of the CDR3: TGCGCCAGCAGCCAAGGATTGGGACAGGGCTACGAGCAGTACTTC. It translates to CASSQGLGQGYEQYF.

The chain links TRBV9 to TRBJ1-6, with D hard to call. In germline, CDR1 is SGDLS, CDR2 YYNGEE. Trimming removed 5 bases from V and 7 bases from J, with 13 bases in between. CDR3 size: 14 residues. The CDR3 is CASRESGRNSPLHF. The CDR3 bases are TGTGCCAGCAGAGAATCCGGGAGAAATTCACCCCTCCACTTT.

This clone was seen only a few times. The genes are TRBV10-1 and TRBJ1-6; 7 nucleotides match TRBD1. With V trimmed by 5 bases and J by 7 bases, 2 bases remained unmatched. In germline, CDR1 is WNHNN, CDR2 SYGVQD (reference sequence). The CDR3 totals 13 residues. CDR3 nucleotide sequence: TGCGCCAGCAGTCCACAGGGGAATTCACCCCTCCACTTT. Protein product: CASSPQGNSPLHF.

The gene calls are TRBV7-2 and TRBJ2-1; 10 nucleotides align to TRBD1. CDR3 length: 17 residues. The J segment lost 7 bases and the V segment lost 5 bases, leaving 14 bases of the junction unmatched. Germline values: CDR1 SGHTA, CDR2 FQGNSA. DNA for the CDR3: TGTGCCAGCAGCGAAGCCTTTATGGGACAGGGGAAAAATGAGCAGTTCTTC. As protein: CASSEAFMGQGKNEQFF.

The CDR3 is CASSSGQGTGRDQPQHF. CDR3 DNA sequence: TGTGCCAGCTCCTCGGGACAGGGGACGGGGCGAGATCAGCCCCAGCATTTT. The chain has TRBV2 and TRBJ1-5, with 10 positions matching TRBD1. The V gene end was trimmed by 8 bases and the J gene end by 5 bases; junction bases not matched to a gene: 15. Germline values: CDR1 SNHLY, CDR2 FYNNEI. This CDR3 contains 17 residues. The full variable domain, its missing parts supplied by reference TRBV2 and TRBJ1-5, is EPEVTQTPSHQVTQMGQEVILRCVPISNHLYFYWYRQILGQKVEFLVSFYNNEISEKSEIFDDQFSVERPDGSNFTLKIRSTKLEDSAMYFCASSSGQGTGRDQPQHFGDGTRLSIL.

The chain joins TRBV5-5 to TRBJ2-2; D perhaps matches TRBD1 (6 bases). The V and J ends lost 4 bases and 0 bases respectively, with 10 bases between them. The CDR3 is made up of 15 amino acids. Germline lookup yields CDR1 SGHKS and CDR2 YYEKEE (reference sequence). The CDR3 reads CASSTGHANTGELFF. The CDR3 DNA sequence: TGTGCCAGCAGCACGGGACACGCGAACACCGGGGAGCTGTTTTTT.

This rearrangement joins TRBV7-2 to TRBJ1-6, with 9 bases fitting TRBD1. J lost 10 bases, V lost 5 bases, and 12 bases had no gene match. In germline, CDR1 is SGHTA, CDR2 FQGNSA. The CDR3 covers 16 residues. Here the CDR3 reads CASSVTGGPVRSPLHF. The CDR3 DNA sequence: TGTGCCAGCAGCGTTACAGGGGGCCCAGTTCGGTCACCCCTCCACTTT.

J is TRBJ2-3 and V is TRBV7-2; 7 positions match TRBD2. V shed 5 bases and J 4 bases; nucleotides not matched to a gene: 12. CDR3 size: 16 residues. Per the germline V gene, CDR1 is SGHTA and CDR2 is FQGNSA. CDR3 sequence reads: CASSPRLYAGADTQYF. The CDR3 DNA reads as TGTGCCAGCAGCCCCCGGCTATACGCGGGGGCAGATACGCAGTATTTT.

V usage is TRBV29-1 and J usage is TRBJ2-1; 7 bases are a match to TRBD1. V lost 7 bases, J lost 0 bases, and 15 bases stayed unmatched. The CDR3 runs 17 residues. The V gene's germline CDR1 is SQVTM and CDR2 ANQGSEA. As DNA, the CDR3 is TGCAGCGCCGAGGGGGCAGGGTTCCGAAGCTCCTACAATGAGCAGTTCTTC. Translated, it gives CSAEGAGFRSSYNEQFF.

This chain links TRBV7-2 with TRBJ2-1, with D possibly being TRBD2 (6 bases). CDR3 size: 13 residues. V lost 3 bases, J lost 7 bases, and 10 bases lay in between. Germline CDR1 reads SGHTA; CDR2 reads FQGNSA. The DNA for the CDR3 is TGTGCCAGCAGCTTTTCGGGGGAGAATGAGCAGTTCTTC. Protein sequence: CASSFSGENEQFF.

J is TRBJ2-2 and V is TRBV19; the match to TRBD2 covers 7 bases. CDR3 length equals 16 residues. Germline CDR1 and CDR2: LNHDA and SQIVND (reference sequence). The V and J ends lost 3 bases and 2 bases, in that order; junction bases with no gene match: 6. CDR3 region: CASSILPSGNTGELFF. CDR3 in DNA: TGTGCCAGTAGTATCCTTCCTAGCGGAAACACCGGGGAGCTGTTTTTT.

The genes are TRBV18 and TRBJ2-1; TRBD1 aligns across 8 bases. V shed 3 bases and J 5 bases; nucleotides not matched to a gene: 0. The CDR3 is 13 residues long. Germline loops: CDR1 KGHSH, CDR2 LQKENI. CDR3 loop: CASSPGQDNEQFF. In nucleotides, the CDR3 is TGTGCCAGCTCACCGGGACAGGACAATGAGCAGTTCTTC.